This T cell receptor beta chain was recovered during a study of T cell repertoires in cytomegalovirus infection. MiXCR was run by TCRdb on the reads, yielding one entry per CDR3 protein. There are 630,000 or so distinct CDR3 sequences in the sample; 24% occur only once, and 8% lies in the top ten. Germline lookup yields CDR1 SQVTM and CDR2 ANQGSEA. Trimming removed 5 bases from V and 2 bases from J; junction bases left unmatched: 5. The CDR3 length is 15 residues. V usage is TRBV29-1 and J usage is TRBJ2-3; 12 nucleotides align to TRBD2. The receptor was derived from a human donor in good health (CMV status not recorded). Some clones in this sample may be carry-over from other donors' samples. What was sequenced was CD8+ T cells from PBMCs. The CDR3 sequence: CSVRLAGAYTDTQYF. The CDR3 DNA follows: TGCAGCGTTCGACTAGCGGGGGCGTACACAGATACGCAGTATTTT.